This T cell receptor (beta chain) was sequenced for a study of CXCR3-negative and CXCR3-positive naive CD8 T cells. Germline V CDR1 and CDR2: SGHTA, FQGTGA. This CDR3 has 12 amino acids. Via 5' RACE with UMI labels, TRB cDNA libraries were prepared. Reanalyzing the 5' RACE reads, TCRdb keeps one entry per CDR3 protein, without DNA. Here the sample table reports 30,000 to 40,000 distinct CDR3 sequences. A note on this clonotype: The antigen remains unidentified.

Study conclusions and caveats: TRB CDR3 properties indicated TCR strength, while surface CD5 was similar across naive subsets. Similar TRBV-TRBJ usage was seen in naive cells (both CXCR3-negative and CXCR3-positive), but memory cells differed.

Sequences were obtained from memory CD8+ T cells from blood. The rearrangement uses TRBV7-3 and TRBJ2-1. The TCR sequence derives from a human donor in good health. Some clones in this sample may be carry-over from other donors' samples. The CDR3 protein is CASSLNGDGGFF.